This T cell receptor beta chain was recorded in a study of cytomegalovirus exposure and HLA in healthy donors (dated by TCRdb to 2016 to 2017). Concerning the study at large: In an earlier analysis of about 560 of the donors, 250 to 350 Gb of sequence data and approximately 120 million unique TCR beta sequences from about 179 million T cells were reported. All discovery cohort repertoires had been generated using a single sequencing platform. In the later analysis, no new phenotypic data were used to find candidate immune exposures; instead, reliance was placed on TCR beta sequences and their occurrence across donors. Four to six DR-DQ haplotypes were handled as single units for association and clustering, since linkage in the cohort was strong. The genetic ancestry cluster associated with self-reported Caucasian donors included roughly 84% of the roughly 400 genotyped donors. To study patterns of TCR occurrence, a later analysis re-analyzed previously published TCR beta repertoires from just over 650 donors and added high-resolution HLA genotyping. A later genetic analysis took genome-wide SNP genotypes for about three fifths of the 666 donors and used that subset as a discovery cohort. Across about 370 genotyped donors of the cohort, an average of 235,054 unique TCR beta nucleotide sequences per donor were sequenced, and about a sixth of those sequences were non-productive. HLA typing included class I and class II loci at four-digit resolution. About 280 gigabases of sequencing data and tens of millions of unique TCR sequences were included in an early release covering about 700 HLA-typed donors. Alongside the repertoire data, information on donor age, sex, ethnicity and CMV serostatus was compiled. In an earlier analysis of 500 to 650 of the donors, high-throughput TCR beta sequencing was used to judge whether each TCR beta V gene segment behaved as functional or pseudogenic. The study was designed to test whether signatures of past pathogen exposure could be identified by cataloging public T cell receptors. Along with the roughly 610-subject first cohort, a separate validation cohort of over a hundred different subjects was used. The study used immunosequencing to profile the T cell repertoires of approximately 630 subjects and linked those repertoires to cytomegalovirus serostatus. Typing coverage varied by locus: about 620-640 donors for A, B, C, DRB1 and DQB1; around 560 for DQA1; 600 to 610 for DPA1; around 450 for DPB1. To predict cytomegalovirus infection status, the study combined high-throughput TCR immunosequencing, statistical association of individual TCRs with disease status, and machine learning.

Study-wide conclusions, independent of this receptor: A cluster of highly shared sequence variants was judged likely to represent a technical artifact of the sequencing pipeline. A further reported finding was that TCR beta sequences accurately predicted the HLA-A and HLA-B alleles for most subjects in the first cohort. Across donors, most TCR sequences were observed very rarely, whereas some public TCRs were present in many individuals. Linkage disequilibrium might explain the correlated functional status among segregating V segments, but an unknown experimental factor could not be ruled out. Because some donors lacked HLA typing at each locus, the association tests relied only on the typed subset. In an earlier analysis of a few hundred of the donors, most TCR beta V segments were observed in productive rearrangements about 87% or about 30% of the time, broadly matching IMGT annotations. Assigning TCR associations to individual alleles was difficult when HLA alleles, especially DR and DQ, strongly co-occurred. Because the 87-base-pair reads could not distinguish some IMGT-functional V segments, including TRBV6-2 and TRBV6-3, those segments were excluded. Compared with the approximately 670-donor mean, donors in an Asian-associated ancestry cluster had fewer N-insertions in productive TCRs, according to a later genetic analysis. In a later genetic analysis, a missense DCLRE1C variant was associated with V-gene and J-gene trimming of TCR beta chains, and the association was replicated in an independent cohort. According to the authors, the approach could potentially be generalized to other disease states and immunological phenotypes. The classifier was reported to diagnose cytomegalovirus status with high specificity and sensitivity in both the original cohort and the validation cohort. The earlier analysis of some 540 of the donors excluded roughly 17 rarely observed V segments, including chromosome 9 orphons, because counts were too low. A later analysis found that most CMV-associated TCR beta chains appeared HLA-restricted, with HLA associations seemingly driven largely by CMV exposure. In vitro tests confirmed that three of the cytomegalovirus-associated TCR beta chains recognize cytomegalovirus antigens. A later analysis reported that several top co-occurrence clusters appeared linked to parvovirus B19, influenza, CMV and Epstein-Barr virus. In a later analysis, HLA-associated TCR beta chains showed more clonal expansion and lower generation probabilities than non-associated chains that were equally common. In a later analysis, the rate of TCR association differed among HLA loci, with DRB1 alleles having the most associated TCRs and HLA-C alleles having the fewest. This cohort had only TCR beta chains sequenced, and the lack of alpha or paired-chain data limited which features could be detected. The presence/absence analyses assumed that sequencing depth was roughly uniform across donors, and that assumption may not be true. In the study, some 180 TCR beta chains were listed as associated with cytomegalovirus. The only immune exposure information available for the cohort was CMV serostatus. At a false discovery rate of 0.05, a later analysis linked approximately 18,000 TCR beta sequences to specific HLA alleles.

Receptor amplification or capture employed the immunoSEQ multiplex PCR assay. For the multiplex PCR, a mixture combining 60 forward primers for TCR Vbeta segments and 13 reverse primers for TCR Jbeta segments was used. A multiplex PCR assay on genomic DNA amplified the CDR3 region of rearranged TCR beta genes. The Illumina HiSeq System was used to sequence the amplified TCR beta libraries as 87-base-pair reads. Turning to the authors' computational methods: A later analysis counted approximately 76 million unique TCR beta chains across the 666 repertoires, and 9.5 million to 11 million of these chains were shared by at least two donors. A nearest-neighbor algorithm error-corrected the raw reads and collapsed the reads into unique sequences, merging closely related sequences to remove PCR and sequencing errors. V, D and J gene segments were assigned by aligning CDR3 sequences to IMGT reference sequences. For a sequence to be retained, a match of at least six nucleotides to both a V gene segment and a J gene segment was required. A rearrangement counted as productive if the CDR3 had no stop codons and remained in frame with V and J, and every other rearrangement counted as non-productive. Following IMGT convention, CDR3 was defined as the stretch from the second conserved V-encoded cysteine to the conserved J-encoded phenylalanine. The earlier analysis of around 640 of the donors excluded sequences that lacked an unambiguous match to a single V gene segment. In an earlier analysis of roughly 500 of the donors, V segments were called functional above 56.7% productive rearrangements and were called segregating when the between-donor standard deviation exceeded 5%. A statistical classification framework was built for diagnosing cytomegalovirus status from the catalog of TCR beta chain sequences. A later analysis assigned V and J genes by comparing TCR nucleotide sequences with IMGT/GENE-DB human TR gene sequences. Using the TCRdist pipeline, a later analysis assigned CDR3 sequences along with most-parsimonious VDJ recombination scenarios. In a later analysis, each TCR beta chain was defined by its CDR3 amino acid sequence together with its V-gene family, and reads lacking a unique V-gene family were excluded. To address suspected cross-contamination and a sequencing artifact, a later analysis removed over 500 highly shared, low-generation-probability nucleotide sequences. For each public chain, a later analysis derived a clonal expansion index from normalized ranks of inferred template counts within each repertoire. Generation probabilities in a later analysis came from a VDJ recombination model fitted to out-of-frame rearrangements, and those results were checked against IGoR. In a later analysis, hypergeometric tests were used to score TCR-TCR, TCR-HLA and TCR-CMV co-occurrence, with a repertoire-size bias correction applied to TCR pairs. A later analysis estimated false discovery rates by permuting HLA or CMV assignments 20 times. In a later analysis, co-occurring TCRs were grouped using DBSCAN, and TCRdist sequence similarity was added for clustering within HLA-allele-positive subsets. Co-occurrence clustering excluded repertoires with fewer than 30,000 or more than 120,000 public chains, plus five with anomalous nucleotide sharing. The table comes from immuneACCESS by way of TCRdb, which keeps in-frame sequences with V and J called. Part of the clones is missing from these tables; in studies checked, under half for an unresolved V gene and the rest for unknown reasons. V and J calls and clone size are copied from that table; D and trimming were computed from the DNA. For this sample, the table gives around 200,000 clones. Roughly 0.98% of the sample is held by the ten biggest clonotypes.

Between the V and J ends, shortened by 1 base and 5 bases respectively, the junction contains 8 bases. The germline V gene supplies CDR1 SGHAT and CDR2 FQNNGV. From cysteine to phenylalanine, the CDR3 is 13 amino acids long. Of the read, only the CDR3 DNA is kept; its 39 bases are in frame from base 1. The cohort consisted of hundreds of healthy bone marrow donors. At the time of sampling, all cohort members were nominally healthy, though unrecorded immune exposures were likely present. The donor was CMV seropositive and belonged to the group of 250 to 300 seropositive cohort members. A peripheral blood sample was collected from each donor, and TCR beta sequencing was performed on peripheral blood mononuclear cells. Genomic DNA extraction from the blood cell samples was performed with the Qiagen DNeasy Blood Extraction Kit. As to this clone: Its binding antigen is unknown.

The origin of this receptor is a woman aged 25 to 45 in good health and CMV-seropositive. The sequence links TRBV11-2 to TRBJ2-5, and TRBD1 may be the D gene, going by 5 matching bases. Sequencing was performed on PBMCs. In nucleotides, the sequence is TGTGCCAGCAGCTTAGGCAGGGTTGAGACCCAGTACTTC. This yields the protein CASSLGRVETQYF.